The subject of this entry is one TCR beta chain. The antigen is undetermined. This entry belongs to a study of Ad26.COV2.S vaccination and SARS-CoV-2 variants. Background on the study: The vaccine Ad26.COV2.S was put into the muscle once, or twice with 56 days between. Findings and limits, study-wide: An underestimation of total T cell responses may have resulted from the TCR breadth and depth analyses.

Treatment meaning: some 20 received Ad26.COV2.S at low or high dose, single or two shots; roughly five received placebo; per-sample allocation not given. Material that was analyzed had been drawn on day 63 after the first vaccine or placebo injection. The study used a vaccine consisting of an Ad26 vector that expressed Wuhan-strain SARS-CoV-2 spike. The CDR3 contains 13 residues. Trimming took off 8 bases at V and 4 bases at J, with 14 bases between the two ends. The method was immunoSEQ multiplex PCR; TCRdb's version includes in-frame clones alone and lacks a portion of them. The sample contains 300,000 to 400,000 clones, roughly 80% of which appear only once.

This receptor was obtained from a person between 18 and 59 years old who received the Ad26.COV2.S COVID-19 vaccine or a placebo. The material was peripheral blood, obtained in a trial of Ad26.COV2.S vaccine versus placebo. The chain combines TRBV12-3 or TRBV12-4 with TRBJ1-1; no clear D gene. The DNA of the CDR3 is TGTGCCAGCCGTGAAGGGATGTTCACTGAAGCTTTCTTT. This gives the protein CASREGMFTEAFF.